Listed here are 17 T cell receptor beta chains from one sample, sequenced in a study of blood T cell repertoires in COVID-19. Only in-frame clones appear in the TCRdb table, and some are missing; sequencing was by immunoSEQ multiplex PCR. This sample has some 31,000 clones; roughly 80% occur once, and the top ten carry 3% to 3.5%. Sequences were obtained from peripheral blood. The receptors were sampled from a man aged 70-80 years with COVID-19, enrolled during active disease.

The chain combines TRBV6-1 with TRBJ2-7, with 7 bases matching TRBD2. Germline CDR1 and CDR2: MNHNS and SASEGT. The V segment lost 7 bases and the J segment 5 bases; nucleotides outside the gene matches: 8. The CDR3 contains 13 residues. Written as DNA, the CDR3 is TGTGCCAGCAATCTGGGAGGGCGGGACGAGCAGTACTTC. Translated, it gives CASNLGGRDEQYF.

The sample holds a few counts of this clone. This chain connects TRBV27 to TRBJ2-7; TRBD2 matches at 11 bases. The CDR3 is 15 amino acids. The J segment lost 5 bases and the V segment lost 11 bases, leaving 14 bases of the junction unmatched. Per germline, CDR1 MNHEY and CDR2 SMNVEV (reference sequence). CDR3: CASRELAGGINEQYF. Here the CDR3 DNA reads TGTGCCTCCAGGGAGCTAGCGGGAGGCATTAACGAGCAGTACTTC.

Only one count was recorded for this clone. This chain connects TRBV4-3 to TRBJ1-1; D is possibly TRBD1 (5 bases). V lost 0 bases to trimming and J lost 8 bases, with 16 bases between them. The CDR3 has 15 amino acids. Germline V gives CDR1 LGHNA, CDR2 YSLEER. The CDR3 loop is CASSQDRDLTSEAFF. The DNA of the CDR3 is TGCGCCAGCAGCCAAGATCGGGACTTGACCTCGGAAGCTTTCTTT.

The V gene is TRBV5-1, the J gene TRBJ1-1, with TRBD1 as a possible D gene (5 bases). The ends were cut back, 5 bases at V and 4 bases at J, with 15 bases in the middle. This CDR3 comprises 14 residues. Per the germline V gene, CDR1 is SGHRS and CDR2 is YFSETQ. CDR3 region: CASSQGLMGTEAFF. The CDR3, as DNA: TGCGCCAGCAGTCAGGGACTGATGGGCACTGAAGCTTTCTTT.

By sample fraction, this clone is medium-sized. The chain joins TRBV11-2 to TRBJ1-2, with 9 bases that match TRBD1. The CDR3 totals 16 residues. Germline V CDR1 and CDR2: SGHAT, FQNNGV. After removal of 0 bases from V and 5 bases from J, the junction contained 7 bases not matched to a gene. For the CDR3, the DNA is TGTGCCAGCAGCTTAGAGGCCGGGACAGGGCCTTATGGCTACACCTTC. Its protein product is CASSLEAGTGPYGYTF.

The CDR3 reads CASSFARGVGDTQYF. As DNA, the CDR3 is TGTGCCAGCAGCTTTGCGCGTGGAGTCGGCGATACGCAGTATTTT. The chain uses TRBV12-1 and TRBJ2-3; TRBD2, the table's D call, lacks a check against the DNA. TRBV12-1 is given as a pseudogene. This CDR3 comprises 15 residues.

V gene TRBV4-1 combines with J gene TRBJ1-2, with D unresolved. The V and J ends lost 1 base and 7 bases respectively, with 16 bases between them. The CDR3 runs 15 residues. Germline V gene data show CDR1 as MGHRA and CDR2 as YSYEKL. CDR3 sequence (DNA): TGCGCCAGCAGCCAAGCGGGAATTACGGTCGGTGGCTACACCTTC. It translates to CASSQAGITVGGYTF.

Only one count was recorded for this clone. This chain uses TRBV4-3 with TRBJ2-5; TRBD1 is a possible D gene (7 bases). From germline, CDR1 is LGHNA and CDR2 YSLEER. The CDR3 runs to 16 residues. The V and J ends lost 0 bases and 4 bases respectively, with 15 bases between them. The CDR3, as DNA: TGCGCCAGCAGCCAAGACCTCAGACAGGGAGGAGAGACCCAGTACTTC. Its translation: CASSQDLRQGGETQYF.

This chain links TRBV9 with TRBJ1-6; no clear D. The CDR3 covers 21 residues. V shed 5 bases and J shed 0 bases, with 27 bases lying between them. CDR1 is SGDLS, CDR2 YYNGEE, per germline. CDR3 nucleotides: TGTGCCAGCAGGCTTGGCTTACGGGAAGGGATCATAAGCTCCTATAATTCACCCCTCCACTTT. Residues: CASRLGLREGIISSYNSPLHF.

This clone was detected only a few times. This chain connects TRBV19 to TRBJ1-5, with TRBD1 matching 10 bases. Germline CDR1 LNHDA, CDR2 SQIVND (reference sequence). Trimming at V came to 5 bases and at J to 2 bases, leaving 0 bases not matched to a gene. The length of the CDR3 is 14 residues. The CDR3 DNA reads as TGTGCCAGTAGTGGGACAGGGGGCAATCAGCCCCAGCATTTT. Translated: CASSGTGGNQPQHF.

V usage is TRBV5-1 and J usage is TRBJ2-7; 7 bases align to TRBD1. The junction had 2 bases not matched to a gene; V was cut back by 4 bases and J by 4 bases. The CDR3 contains 12 residues. Germline CDR1 is SGHRS and CDR2 is YFSETQ. CDR3 nucleotides: TGCGCCAGCAGCCCGGGACAGTACGAGCAGTACTTC. Its protein is CASSPGQYEQYF.

This sequence joins TRBV27 and TRBJ1-1; maybe TRBD1 (6 bases). The V end was cut by 6 bases, the J end by 9 bases, with 17 bases between. Germline-derived CDR1 and CDR2 are MNHEY and SMNVEV (reference sequence). The CDR3 has 13 residues. The CDR3 reads CASSPGLGGKAFF. CDR3 coding DNA: TGTGCCAGCAGCCCGGGGCTAGGGGGAAAAGCTTTCTTT.

The rearrangement links TRBV7-6 to TRBJ2-1; 16 nucleotides align to TRBD2. This CDR3 contains 19 residues. V shed 1 base and J 7 bases; nucleotides not matched to a gene: 10. The germline gives CDR1 SGHVS, CDR2 FNYEAQ. CDR3 sequence reads: CASSLGLGTSGRGWNEQFF. DNA of the CDR3: TGTGCCAGCAGCTTAGGATTGGGGACTAGCGGGAGGGGATGGAATGAGCAGTTCTTC.

The chain joins TRBV5-1 to TRBJ2-3; 9 bases are shared with TRBD2. The CDR3 loop spans 16 amino acids. With V trimmed by 3 bases and J by 6 bases, 11 bases remained unmatched. Germline CDR1 is SGHRS and CDR2 is YFSETQ. Here the CDR3 reads CASSSVQGLATDTQYF. In nucleotides, the CDR3 is TGCGCCAGCAGCTCCGTGCAGGGACTAGCAACCGATACGCAGTATTTT.

The chain links TRBV28 to TRBJ1-4; D is unclear. Germline CDR1 is MDHEN and CDR2 is SYDVKM. This CDR3 spans 14 amino acids. The V gene lost 3 bases and the J gene lost 5 bases, with 10 bases spanning the gap. The CDR3 DNA is TGTGCCAGCAGTTTTAATTACGGGAATGAAAAACTGTTTTTT. It is translated as CASSFNYGNEKLFF.

V usage is TRBV5-4 and J usage is TRBJ1-1; D is ambiguous. This CDR3 comprises 15 residues. The V end was cut by 4 bases, the J end by 1 base, with 14 bases between. Germline V gives CDR1 SGHNT, CDR2 YYREEE (reference sequence). This chain's CDR3 is CASSVGRKTNTEAFF. The CDR3 DNA sequence: TGTGCCAGCAGCGTGGGGAGAAAGACGAACACTGAAGCTTTCTTT.

This chain uses TRBV9 with TRBJ1-2; D gene ambiguous. V shed 4 bases and J shed 5 bases, with 15 bases lying between them. CDR3 length equals 14 residues. Germline V CDR1 and CDR2: SGDLS, YYNGEE. The CDR3, as DNA: TGTGCCAGCAGCCGGGGTACAGCAGAATATGGCTACACCTTC. Protein product: CASSRGTAEYGYTF.